Listed below are T cell receptor beta chains from one sample, sequenced in a study of blood T cell repertoires in COVID-19. Sequencing was performed with immunoSEQ multiplex PCR; in TCRdb, only in-frame clones are kept and a portion is missing. The sample records about 320,000 clones, about 83% being singletons. The specimen sequenced was peripheral blood. The receptors derive from a woman in her forties or fifties with acute or convalescent COVID-19. Each CDR3 is given with its conserved first and last residue. A D gene is named only where the DNA matches it firmly. Size is stated for part of the rows, as once, few or many counts, or as a class when the clone is expanded.

clone_size,j_call,d_call,v_call,cdr3_aa,cdr3_nt
NA,TRBJ2-1,TRBD1,TRBV27,CASSRDRIENEQFF,TGTGCCAGCAGCCGGGACAGGATAGAGAATGAGCAGTTCTTC
NA,TRBJ2-1,NA,TRBV6-2/TRBV6-3,CASSYSESYNEQFF,TGTGCCAGCAGTTACAGCGAATCCTACAATGAGCAGTTCTTC
few,TRBJ2-3,NA,TRBV5-1,CASSLGQSTDTQYF,TGCGCCAGCAGCTTGGGACAGAGCACAGATACGCAGTATTTT
NA,TRBJ1-1,NA,TRBV10-3,CASSPQQGTEAFF,TGTGCCTCCAGTCCGCAGCAGGGCACTGAAGCTTTCTTT
few,TRBJ1-1,TRBD1,TRBV12-3/TRBV12-4,CASSPGGGAFF,TGTGCCAGCAGTCCAGGGGGTGGAGCTTTCTTT
NA,TRBJ2-3,TRBD2,TRBV10-3,CAISDGTTSTDTQYF,TGTGCCATCAGTGACGGGACTACCTCCACAGATACGCAGTATTTT
NA,TRBJ1-1,NA,TRBV29-1,CSVERTVNTEAFF,TGCAGCGTTGAACGGACAGTGAACACTGAAGCTTTCTTT
NA,TRBJ1-5,TRBD1,TRBV28,CASSSQGSGNQPQHF,TGTGCCAGCAGTTCACAGGGGTCGGGCAATCAGCCCCAGCATTTT
NA,TRBJ2-2,NA,TRBV7-2,CASSLRGNTGELFF,TGTGCCAGCAGCCTGCGGGGGAACACCGGGGAGCTGTTTTTT
NA,TRBJ2-1,TRBD1,TRBV27,CASDIHRGQGEQFF,TGTGCCAGCGACATACATCGGGGACAGGGTGAGCAGTTCTTC
NA,TRBJ1-6,NA,TRBV5-6,CASSPSGDNSPLHF,TGTGCCAGCAGCCCCTCCGGGGATAATTCACCCCTCCACTTT